This passage covers 25 T cell receptor beta chains from one sample sequenced in a study of shared clonotypes between healthy human individuals. Only in-frame clones appear in the TCRdb table, and some are missing; sequencing was by immunoSEQ multiplex PCR. Among 2.3 million or so clones listed, approximately 95% were seen once. The sample consisted of naive CD4+ T cells from PBMCs. As for subset: CD45RA+ positively selected. These TCRs come from a man younger than 35 in good health. Some clones in this sample may be carry-over from other donors' samples.

The chain's CDR3 is CAWTVGASPLHF. The CDR3 bases are TGTGCCTGGACTGTCGGTGCTTCACCCCTCCACTTT. The rearrangement links TRBV30 to TRBJ1-6; D is unclear. This CDR3 has 12 amino acids. V lost 4 bases and J lost 9, with 10 bases in between. CDR1 GTSNPN and CDR2 SVGIG come from the germline V gene (reference sequence).

Turning to this clone: In the same sample, other DNA sequences code for this CDR3. The genes are TRBV7-2 and TRBJ2-7; TRBD1 matches at 7 bases. This CDR3 spans 14 amino acids. The V gene end was trimmed by 1 base and the J gene end by 2 bases; junction bases not matched to a gene: 2. Germline CDR1 reads SGHTA; CDR2 reads FQGNSA. The DNA of the CDR3 is TGTGCCAGCAGCTTAGACAGGGGCACCTACGAGCAGTACTTC. It specifies CASSLDRGTYEQYF.

The sample holds one count of this clone. The chain carries TRBV27 and TRBJ2-7, with 8 bases fitting TRBD1. The V and J ends lost 5 bases and 3 bases, in that order; junction bases with no gene match: 6. The CDR3 has 14 residues. Germline V CDR1 and CDR2: MNHEY, SMNVEV (reference sequence). The CDR3, as DNA: TGTGCCAGCAGTAGGACAGGGCCCAACTACGAGCAGTACTTC. Its translation is CASSRTGPNYEQYF.

The chain carries TRBV5-1 and TRBJ2-3; the match to TRBD1 covers 9 bases. Trimming removed 2 bases from V and 4 bases from J; junction bases left unmatched: 5. Germline loops: CDR1 SGHRS, CDR2 YFSETQ. The CDR3 has 15 residues. This CDR3 reads CASSFGDRAADTQYF. For the CDR3, the DNA is TGCGCCAGCAGCTTTGGGGACAGGGCAGCAGATACGCAGTATTTT.

V and J are TRBV28 and TRBJ2-7; a possible D gene is TRBD2 (5 bases). Germline values: CDR1 MDHEN, CDR2 SYDVKM. This CDR3 comprises 13 residues. Trimming took 8 bases from V and 5 from J, leaving 16 bases between them. CDR3 in DNA: TGTGCCAGCCACAGAGGAGGAGGCGACGAGCAGTACTTC. It codes for CASHRGGGDEQYF.

This chain links TRBV28 with TRBJ2-2, with D perhaps TRBD2 (5 bases). The CDR3 sequence is 13 residues long. Deletions cut 5 bases from V and 7 bases from J, with 11 bases between. Looked up from germline, CDR1 is MDHEN and CDR2 is SYDVKM. The CDR3 DNA reads TGTGCCAGCAGTCCCCGGACTGGCGGGGAGCTGTTTTTT. Translated, it gives CASSPRTGGELFF. The whole variable domain, remainder taken from reference TRBV28 and TRBJ2-2, is DVKVTQSSRYLVKRTGEKVFLECVQDMDHENMFWYRQDPGLGLRLIYFSYDVKMKEKGDIPEGYSVSREKKERFSLILESASTNQTSMYLCASSPRTGGELFFGEGSRLTVL.

This sequence joins TRBV14 and TRBJ2-3, with D possibly being TRBD2 (5 bases). With 0 bases removed from V and 4 bases from J, the gap between germline ends came to 11 bases. CDR1 and CDR2 (germline): SGHDN, FVKESK. This CDR3 comprises 15 residues. CDR3 in amino acids: CASSQELPGSDTQYF. The DNA of the CDR3 is TGTGCCAGCAGCCAAGAGCTCCCGGGGTCAGATACGCAGTATTTT.

V is TRBV7-3 and J is TRBJ2-1, with 7 bases lining up with TRBD1. The ends lost 2 bases at V and 8 bases at J; junction bases unmatched: 6. The V gene's germline CDR1 is SGHTA and CDR2 FQGTGA. CDR3 length: 14 amino acids. The CDR3 coding sequence is TGTGCCAGCAGCTTATCCCGGGACAGAGATGAGCAGTTCTTC. This sequence encodes CASSLSRDRDEQFF.

The chain has TRBV6-5 and TRBJ2-7, with unresolved D. The germline CDR1 and CDR2 sequences are MNHEY and SVGAGI. Trimming stripped 11 bases from V and 2 bases from J, with 19 bases between. The CDR3 is 14 amino acids. CDR3 in amino acids: CAARRTPTTYEQYF. The CDR3 DNA follows: TGTGCCGCGCGGCGTACCCCCACGACCTACGAGCAGTACTTC.

The rearrangement joins TRBV27 to TRBJ2-3; no clear D. Germline values: CDR1 MNHEY, CDR2 SMNVEV (reference sequence). V was clipped by 4 bases and J by 0 bases, with 8 bases between them. The CDR3 runs to 14 residues. In DNA form, the CDR3 reads TGTGCCAGCAGTTGGAGCTTTAGCACAGATACGCAGTATTTT. It yields the protein CASSWSFSTDTQYF.

The chain has TRBV30 and TRBJ1-3; D perhaps matches TRBD1 (5 bases). Trimming removed 2 bases at V and 1 base at J, with 9 bases between. The CDR3 is 14 amino acids. Germline CDR1 GTSNPN, CDR2 SVGIG (reference sequence). This CDR3 is CAWSPGDSGNTIYF. The CDR3 region has the DNA TGTGCCTGGAGTCCGGGGGATTCTGGAAACACCATATATTTT.

CDR3 sequence reads: CASSSGGQDGYTF. In DNA form, the CDR3 reads TGTGCCAGCAGCTCCGGGGGACAGGATGGCTACACCTTC. This sequence joins TRBV7-9 and TRBJ1-2; 8 nucleotides match TRBD1. This CDR3 has 13 residues. Losses at the gene ends were 4 bases for V and 6 bases for J; bases not matched to a gene: 4. Germline V gene sequence: CDR1 SEHNR, CDR2 FQNEAQ (reference sequence).

V usage is TRBV5-1 and J usage is TRBJ2-7, with D hard to call. The CDR3 sequence is 13 residues long. Trimming left V 4 bases short and J 5 bases short, with 13 bases between. CDR1 and CDR2 from the germline V gene are SGHRS and YFSETQ. The CDR3 bases are TGCGCCAGCAGCGAGGACGGTTCCGACGAGCAGTACTTC. Translated, it gives CASSEDGSDEQYF.

The rearrangement links TRBV28 to TRBJ1-2, with D hard to call. The V and J ends lost 6 bases and 1 base respectively, with 12 bases between them. The CDR3 consists of 14 residues. Per the germline V gene, CDR1 is MDHEN and CDR2 is SYDVKM. DNA of the CDR3: TGTGCCAGCAGCCCAGACCCGGGTAACTATGGCTACACCTTC. It is translated as CASSPDPGNYGYTF.

In this sample, this clone turned up once. J is TRBJ2-4 and V is TRBV29-1, with 7 bases identical to TRBD2. Trimming removed 0 bases from V and 0 bases from J; junction bases left unmatched: 2. Looked up from germline, CDR1 is SQVTM and CDR2 is ANQGSEA. This CDR3 has 15 residues. For the CDR3, the DNA is TGCAGCGTTGAAGATCGGGGGGAAGCCAAAAACATTCAGTACTTC. Amino acids: CSVEDRGEAKNIQYF.

The chain joins TRBV2 to TRBJ2-1, with TRBD2 matching over 8 bases. The germline gives CDR1 SNHLY, CDR2 FYNNEI. Trimming removed 8 bases from V and 8 bases from J; junction bases left unmatched: 2. The CDR3 sequence is 11 residues long. The CDR3 is CASSGGYEQFF. The CDR3 coding sequence is TGTGCCAGCTCGGGAGGGTATGAGCAGTTCTTC.

The DNA for the CDR3 is TGCGCCAGCAGCTTGGCCACGACAGGGGGCTTTGGCTACACCTTC. Protein product: CASSLATTGGFGYTF. The chain links TRBV5-1 to TRBJ1-2; 10 nucleotides line up with TRBD1. Germline V CDR1 and CDR2: SGHRS, YFSETQ. Trimming at V came to 0 bases and at J to 7 bases, leaving 6 bases not matched to a gene. The CDR3 totals 15 residues. Complete variable domain (other parts from reference TRBV5-1 and TRBJ1-2): KAGVTQTPRYLIKTRGQQVTLSCSPISGHRSVSWYQQTPGQGLQFLFEYFSETQRNKGNFPGRFSGRQFSNSRSEMNVSTLELGDSALYLCASSLATTGGFGYTFGSGTRLTVV.

V and J are TRBV6-1 and TRBJ2-3; D is unresolved. V lost 3 bases, J lost 3 bases, and 7 bases lay in between. Germline CDR1 MNHNS, CDR2 SASEGT. The length of the CDR3 is 13 residues. CDR3 nucleotides: TGTGCCAGCAGTGATCCCGGGACAGATACGCAGTATTTT. Its protein is CASSDPGTDTQYF.

This sequence joins TRBV30 and TRBJ2-7; D may match TRBD1 or TRBD2 (5 bases each). Per germline, CDR1 GTSNPN and CDR2 SVGIG (reference sequence). With 7 bases removed from V and 6 bases from J, the gap between germline ends came to 22 bases. There are 14 residues in the CDR3. The CDR3 coding sequence is TGTGCCTTTACAGCGCAGGGACCTCTCAGCGAGCAGTACTTC. It encodes CAFTAQGPLSEQYF.

The CDR3 coding sequence is TGTGCCAGCAGCTTTAATCAGGGGTCCGGGGAGCTGTTTTTT. Amino acids: CASSFNQGSGELFF. The rearrangement joins TRBV7-9 to TRBJ2-2; tentative D call: TRBD1 (6 bases). This CDR3 comprises 14 residues. V lost 3 bases and J lost 6, with 11 bases in between. Germline V gene lookup returns CDR1 SEHNR and CDR2 FQNEAQ (reference sequence).

The chain uses TRBV5-1 and TRBJ2-1; 10 bases fit TRBD2. The CDR3 runs 16 residues. Trimming cost V 3 bases and J 6 bases; bases outside gene matches: 9. Germline values: CDR1 SGHRS, CDR2 YFSETQ. The CDR3 DNA reads as TGCGCCAGCAGCTCCATTCTAGCGGGAGCTAGCAATGAGCAGTTCTTC. It codes for CASSSILAGASNEQFF.

The gene calls are TRBV25-1 and TRBJ1-1; a possible D gene is TRBD1 (6 bases). Per germline, CDR1 MGHDK and CDR2 SYGVNS. CDR3 size: 18 residues. V was trimmed by 10 bases and J by 1 base, leaving 28 bases between them. The CDR3 DNA sequence: TGTGCCACCCCGTCCAATTACGGGGGGGGGCTCCCGAACACTGAAGCTTTCTTT. Its protein product is CATPSNYGGGLPNTEAFF.

The chain employs TRBV29-1 and TRBJ2-7, with 10 bases fitting TRBD2. J gave up 6 bases and V 4 bases, and 15 bases lay outside the gene matches. Germline V gene sequence: CDR1 SQVTM, CDR2 ANQGSEA. The length of the CDR3 is 16 residues. In DNA form, the CDR3 reads TGCAGCGTTGGAGTCCTAGCGGGAGCCCTGGGGGGCGAGCAGTACTTC. Protein: CSVGVLAGALGGEQYF.

This chain uses TRBV6-5 with TRBJ2-1; TRBD2 agrees at 7 bases. V lost 2 bases and J lost 5; bases outside the gene matches: 6. The CDR3 contains 15 residues. Germline V gives CDR1 MNHEY, CDR2 SVGAGI. CDR3 sequence (DNA): TGTGCCAGCAGTTACGATAGCGGGCCTGACAATGAGCAGTTCTTC. Residues: CASSYDSGPDNEQFF.

Concerning this clone: This CDR3 is also generated by other DNA sequences in the sample. The V gene is TRBV27, the J gene TRBJ2-7; 8 bases are a match to TRBD2. J was trimmed by 4 bases and V by 7 bases; bases with no gene match: 6. Germline values: CDR1 MNHEY, CDR2 SMNVEV (reference sequence). The length of the CDR3 is 13 residues. The CDR3 DNA reads TGTGCCAGCAAGAGGCTAGCGGGTTACGAGCAGTACTTC. Residues: CASKRLAGYEQYF.